This TCR beta chain was sequenced during a study of OX40 agonist ivuxolimab in advanced cancers. The table came from immunoSEQ multiplex PCR; TCRdb's copy has only in-frame clones and leaves some out. The sample has tens of thousands of clones, 90% seen once. This CDR3 comprises 14 residues. Germline V gives CDR1 SGHNT, CDR2 YENEEA. The ends lost 6 bases at V and 3 bases at J; junction bases unmatched: 6. The V and J genes are TRBV11-3 and TRBJ2-3; 7 bases fit TRBD2. The receptor was isolated from an adult with an advanced solid tumor such as melanoma, head and neck, liver or kidney cancer. The starting material was CD4+ or CD8+ T cells sorted from blood, obtained in a trial of the OX40 agonist ivuxolimab. Here the CDR3 DNA reads TGTGCCAGCAGTCCCGCAGCGGGGACAGATACGCAGTATTTT. Translated: CASSPAAGTDTQYF.